These 17 T cell receptor beta chains were all obtained from the same sample, sequenced in a study of vaccination effects on CD4 cells after COVID-19. These receptors lack a known antigen. Here immunoSEQ multiplex PCR was the method, and the copy in TCRdb shows in-frame clones only, minus some. The sample shows over 50,000 clones, around 73% of them seen only once. Sequencing was preceded by expansion of antigen-specific CD4+ T cells with viral peptide pools in the ViraFEST assay. When around 9 days of culture had elapsed, CD4+ T cells were isolated. Every participant took two doses of the BNT162b2 or mRNA-1273 vaccine. Source: CD4+ T cells from PBMCs cultured with HCoV-229E spike peptides, taken after COVID-19 vaccination. Receptors were obtained from a human donor who received a COVID-19 vaccine.

The chain recombines TRBV14 with TRBJ1-1; TRBD1 agrees at 7 bases. The CDR3 runs 14 residues. V lost 4 bases to trimming and J lost 1 base; unmatched junction nucleotides: 3. Germline CDR1 is SGHDN and CDR2 is FVKESK. CDR3 bases: TGTGCCAGCAGCCGACAGGGAACGAACACTGAAGCTTTCTTT. Residues: CASSRQGTNTEAFF.

The V gene is TRBV12-5, the J gene TRBJ1-5; D gene unclear. Trimming took off 1 base at V and 7 bases at J, with 11 bases between the two ends. Germline V gene data show CDR1 as LGHNT and CDR2 as FRNRAP. CDR3 length equals 14 residues. In nucleotides, the CDR3 is TGTGCTAGTGGTTTGGCCTGGGAAGGACAGCCCCAGCATTTT. Protein: CASGLAWEGQPQHF.

The chain links TRBV24-1 to TRBJ2-3; D might be TRBD2 (5 bases). Germline-derived CDR1 and CDR2 are KGHDR and SFDVKD. The CDR3 is 15 amino acids. Trimming cost V 2 bases and J 3 bases, with 11 bases left between them. The CDR3 DNA reads as TGTGCCACCAGTGATTACGGGGATCCGACAGATACGCAGTATTTT. Amino acid sequence: CATSDYGDPTDTQYF.

This clone has a handful of counts. This sequence joins TRBV18 and TRBJ2-1; D may correspond to TRBD1 or TRBD2 (6 bases each). The CDR3 is 15 residues long. Germline V lookup: CDR1 KGHSH, CDR2 LQKENI. Trimming took off 3 bases at V and 6 bases at J, with 15 bases between the two ends. In nucleotides, the CDR3 is TGTGCCAGCTCACCGGTTTTACAGGGACTCAATGAGCAGTTCTTC. Its translation: CASSPVLQGLNEQFF.

The chain couples TRBV12-3 or TRBV12-4 to TRBJ2-7; a possible D gene is TRBD2 (5 bases). Trimming left V 5 bases short and J 8 bases short, with 10 bases between. The CDR3 consists of 11 residues. DNA for the CDR3: TGTGCCAGCAGTCACTCGGGGAAGCAGTACGTC. Translating it yields CASSHSGKQYV.

The gene calls are TRBV27 and TRBJ2-5; possibly TRBD1 or TRBD2 for D (5 bases each). V was cut by 4 bases and J by 4 bases, with 10 bases left in between. The CDR3 sequence is 13 residues long. Germline lookup yields CDR1 MNHEY and CDR2 SMNVEV (reference sequence). The CDR3 loop reads CASSSGRVETQYF. The CDR3 nucleotides are TGTGCCAGCAGTTCGGGACGGGTAGAGACCCAGTACTTC.

This chain uses TRBV5-1 with TRBJ2-5; no reliable D call. V was trimmed by 2 bases and J by 2 bases, leaving 16 bases between them. Germline V gene lookup returns CDR1 SGHRS and CDR2 YFSETQ. The CDR3 loop spans 16 amino acids. The CDR3 region is CASSFPSPGGQETQYF. As DNA, the CDR3 is TGCGCCAGCAGCTTTCCCAGCCCAGGCGGACAAGAGACCCAGTACTTC.

The genes are TRBV2 and TRBJ1-1; possible D gene TRBD1, 6 bases. CDR3 length: 14 residues. The V end was cut by 4 bases, the J end by 1 base, with 10 bases between. The V gene's germline CDR1 is SNHLY and CDR2 FYNNEI. CDR3 coding DNA: TGTGCCAGCAGTGGGCAGGGACAGAACACTGAAGCTTTCTTT. Amino acids: CASSGQGQNTEAFF.

The chain carries TRBV3-1 (or the pseudogene TRBV3-2) and TRBJ2-5; the D is unclear. The CDR3 sequence is 12 residues long. V lost 3 bases, J lost 5 bases, and 7 bases lay in between. Germline lookup yields CDR1 LGHDT and CDR2 YNNKEL (reference sequence). The CDR3 protein is CASSHPSETQYF. DNA for the CDR3: TGTGCCAGCAGCCACCCCTCGGAGACCCAGTACTTC.

The rearrangement links TRBV19 to TRBJ1-2, with TRBD1 as a possible D gene (5 bases). Germline V CDR1 and CDR2: LNHDA, SQIVND (reference sequence). CDR3 size: 13 residues. V lost 6 bases, J lost 2 bases, and 10 bases lay in between. CDR3: CASSPDSNYGYTF. CDR3 sequence (DNA): TGTGCCAGTAGCCCCGACAGCAACTATGGCTACACCTTC.

This clone was observed once. The rearrangement joins TRBV5-6 to TRBJ1-5; 9 bases are a match to TRBD1. Germline V lookup: CDR1 SGHDT, CDR2 YYEEEE. The CDR3 is 15 residues long. V gave up 3 bases and J gave up 5 bases; unmatched junction bases: 6. The CDR3 here is CASSWGGQGYQPQHF. Written as DNA, the CDR3 is TGTGCCAGCAGCTGGGGGGGACAGGGTTATCAGCCCCAGCATTTT.

The rearrangement links TRBV4-1 to TRBJ2-5; 10 nucleotides agree with TRBD2. The germline V gene encodes CDR1 MGHRA and CDR2 YSYEKL. V was clipped by 3 bases and J by 2 bases; unmatched bases: 6. CDR3 size: 16 residues. The DNA of the CDR3 is TGCGCCAGCAGCCAGCCACTAGCGGGGCATCAAGAGACCCAGTACTTC. This translates into CASSQPLAGHQETQYF.

V and J are TRBV14 and TRBJ2-5, with TRBD2 matching over 7 bases. V lost 2 bases to trimming and J lost 4 bases; unmatched junction nucleotides: 4. Germline V gene data show CDR1 as SGHDN and CDR2 as FVKESK. This CDR3 is built from 14 residues. As DNA, the CDR3 is TGTGCCAGCAGCCAAAATGCGGGGGTAGAGACCCAGTACTTC. It yields the protein CASSQNAGVETQYF.

The table lists this clone with a few counts. The rearrangement joins TRBV19 to TRBJ1-5, with D possibly being TRBD1 (5 bases). CDR1 is LNHDA and CDR2 is SQIVND in the germline V gene (reference sequence). The CDR3 consists of 14 residues. The V and J ends lost 5 bases and 3 bases respectively, with 11 bases between them. CDR3 sequence reads: CASSGQGHNQPQHF. The CDR3 nucleotides are TGTGCCAGTAGTGGTCAGGGTCACAATCAGCCCCAGCATTTT. Looking up the rest from reference TRBV19 and TRBJ1-5 gives the full variable domain: DGGITQSPKYLFRKEGQNVTLSCEQNLNHDAMYWYRQDPGQGLRLIYYSQIVNDFQKGDIAEGYSVSREKKESFPLTVTSAQKNPTAFYLCASSGQGHNQPQHFGDGTRLSIL.

The chain is built from TRBV28 and TRBJ1-2; D possibly corresponds to TRBD1 (6 bases). This CDR3 contains 15 residues. CDR1 is MDHEN, CDR2 SYDVKM, per germline. Trimming left V 2 bases short and J 3 bases short, with 13 bases between. CDR3 amino acids: CASSLHRANYYGYTF. CDR3 coding DNA: TGTGCCAGCAGTTTACACAGGGCCAACTACTATGGCTACACCTTC.

CDR3 coding DNA: TGTGCCATCAAGCCCAGGGGAGGCGCGAACACCGGGGAGCTGTTTTTT. Residues: CAIKPRGGANTGELFF. The V gene is TRBV10-3, the J gene TRBJ2-2; the D gene could be TRBD1 or TRBD2 (6 bases each). Germline V CDR1 and CDR2: ENHRY, SYGVKD. V dropped 7 bases and J dropped 0 bases, with 15 bases sitting between them. This CDR3 has 16 residues.

The chain uses TRBV5-8 and TRBJ1-6; 8 bases fit TRBD1. There are 17 residues in the CDR3. Germline assignment: CDR1 SGHTS and CDR2 YDEGEE. V was pared by 1 base and J by 9 bases, with 12 bases of the junction left unmatched. CDR3 DNA: TGTGCCAGCAGCTTGTTAGAGACAGGGGATTACCTTTCACCCCTCCACTTT. It is translated as CASSLLETGDYLSPLHF.